Detailed here is one T cell receptor (beta chain). Participant-given clinical history determined each cohort assignment. Two negative PCRs, clearance, or symptom resolution characterized the recovered Cohort 3 donors. The sample comes from a study of blood T cell repertoires in COVID-19. Study in general: Researchers got acute and convalescent COVID-19 samples from the United States, Italy and Spain.

Original methodology: Researchers report that nucleated cell counts were estimated from reference gene primer amplification. Method: immunoSEQ multiplex PCR; TCRdb's copy keeps in-frame clones and lacks some. The V and J calls and clone size come from that table; D and trimming were worked out from the DNA. The sample holds about 370,000 clones; around 91% are singletons and the top ten take around 1%. Germline V lookup: CDR1 DFQATT, CDR2 SNEGSKA (reference sequence). Trimming stripped 6 bases from V and 3 bases from J, with 6 bases between. The CDR3 length is 11 residues. The chain uses TRBV20-1 and TRBJ2-1, with D unclear. The source material was PBMCs or T cells enriched from blood (not recorded which). The TCR comes from a man aged 18 to 35 who had recovered from COVID-19. The CDR3 protein is CSAEDYNEQFF. Written as DNA, the CDR3 is TGCAGTGCCGAGGACTACAATGAGCAGTTCTTC.